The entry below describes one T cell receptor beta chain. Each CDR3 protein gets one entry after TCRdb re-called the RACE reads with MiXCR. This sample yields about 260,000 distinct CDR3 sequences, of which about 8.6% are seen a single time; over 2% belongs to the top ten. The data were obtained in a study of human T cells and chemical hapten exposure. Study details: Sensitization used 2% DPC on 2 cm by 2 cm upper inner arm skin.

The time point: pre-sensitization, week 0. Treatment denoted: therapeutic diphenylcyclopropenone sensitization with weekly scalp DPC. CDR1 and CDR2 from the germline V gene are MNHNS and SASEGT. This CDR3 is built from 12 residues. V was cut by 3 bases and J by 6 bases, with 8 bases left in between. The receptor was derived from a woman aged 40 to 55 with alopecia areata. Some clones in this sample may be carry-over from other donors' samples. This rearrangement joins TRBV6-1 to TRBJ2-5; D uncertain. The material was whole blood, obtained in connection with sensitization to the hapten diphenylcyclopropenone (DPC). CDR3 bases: TGTGCCAGCAGTGAGTTTAGGAAGACCCAGTACTTC. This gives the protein CASSEFRKTQYF.